This T cell receptor beta chain derives from a study of blood T cell repertoires in COVID-19. Study information: Some COVID-19 samples were acute and others convalescent; all came from the United States, Italy and Spain.

Repertoires were generated with immunoSEQ multiplex PCR, while TCRdb's copy carries only in-frame clones and drops some. The table lists roughly 100,000 clones, roughly nine tenths of them singletons. J gave up 4 bases and V 3 bases, and 6 bases lay outside the gene matches. In germline, CDR1 is SGDLS, CDR2 YYNGEE. The CDR3 has 16 residues. This clonotype was sampled from a human donor in a cohort sampled during active COVID-19. This sequence joins TRBV9 and TRBJ2-1; 11 positions match TRBD2. The sequenced material came from peripheral blood. CDR3 DNA sequence: TGTGCCAGCAGCGCCAGGACTAGCGGGCTTTACAATGAGCAGTTCTTC. As protein: CASSARTSGLYNEQFF. Using reference TRBV9 and TRBJ2-1 for the parts outside the CDR3, the full variable domain is DSGVTQTPKHLITATGQRVTLRCSPRSGDLSVYWYQQSLDQGLQFLIQYYNGEERAKGNILERFSAQQFPDLHSELNLSSLELGDSALYFCASSARTSGLYNEQFFGPGTRLTVL.